This entry concerns a single TCR beta chain. The CDR3 loop spans 12 amino acids. Deletions cut 8 bases from V and 4 bases from J, with 11 bases between. CDR1 is MNHEY and CDR2 is SVGAGI in the germline V gene. This sample stems from a study of blood T cell repertoires in COVID-19. Study context: Samples came from the United States, Italy and Spain, spanning acute and convalescent COVID-19. Nucleic acid was either cDNA or gDNA, and it came from T cells, B-cell-depleted T cells, or PBMCs.

Among Cohort 3 donors, those recovered had two negative PCRs, clearance, or symptom resolution. Authors' processing steps: Amplification from reference gene primers served as the basis for estimated nucleated cell counts. The repertoire was sequenced with immunoSEQ multiplex PCR; TCRdb's copy has only in-frame clones and lacks some. From that table come the V and J calls and clone size; the DNA was used to work out D and trimming. This sample has 300,000 to 450,000 clones, with 85% to 90% found just once. The chain joins TRBV6-5 to TRBJ1-1; D is unclear. The sequence was obtained from a woman between 18 and 29 years old who had recovered from COVID-19. Sequencing input: PBMCs or T cells enriched from blood (not recorded which). CDR3 sequence (DNA): TGTGCCAGCGGATTCTCGGGCACTGAAGCTTTCTTT. Protein product: CASGFSGTEAFF.